Below, 24 T cell receptor beta chains from the same sample are listed, as sequenced in a study of blood T cell repertoires in COVID-19. Method: immunoSEQ multiplex PCR; TCRdb's copy keeps in-frame clones and lacks some. The data contain roughly 330,000 clones, 85% to 90% of them singletons. Material for sequencing was PBMCs or T cells enriched from blood (not recorded which). The receptors come from a woman aged 18-29 years who had recovered from COVID-19.

The genes are TRBV4-1 and TRBJ1-2, with D perhaps matching TRBD1 (5 bases). V gave up 3 bases and J gave up 8 bases, with 19 bases separating them. The CDR3 is made up of 15 amino acids. The germline V gene has CDR1 MGHRA and CDR2 YSYEKL. The CDR3 loop is CASSHGTSDGGGYTF. In DNA form, the CDR3 reads TGCGCCAGCAGCCATGGGACGAGCGACGGGGGAGGCTACACCTTC.

This sequence joins TRBV3-1 (or the pseudogene TRBV3-2) and TRBJ1-2; D is perhaps TRBD1 (5 bases). The germline gives CDR1 LGHDT, CDR2 YNNKEL (reference sequence). The CDR3 length is 15 residues. The V gene lost 0 bases and the J gene lost 5 bases, with 13 bases spanning the gap. Here the CDR3 reads CASSQEAGGGYGYTF. CDR3 in DNA: TGTGCCAGCAGCCAAGAAGCCGGGGGTGGATATGGCTACACCTTC.

The V call is TRBV7-2, the J call TRBJ1-1; 9 bases match TRBD1. Germline loops: CDR1 SGHTA, CDR2 FQGNSA. V lost 9 bases and J lost 1; bases outside the gene matches: 0. This CDR3 has 12 residues. The CDR3 protein is CARQGANTEAFF. Written as DNA, the CDR3 is TGTGCCAGACAGGGGGCGAACACTGAAGCTTTCTTT.

The rearrangement uses TRBV19 and TRBJ1-1, with 9 bases fitting TRBD1. Germline loops: CDR1 LNHDA, CDR2 SQIVND (reference sequence). The CDR3 runs to 16 residues. V was pared by 4 bases and J by 1 base, with 7 bases of the junction left unmatched. Here the CDR3 reads CASSRGTGIRNTEAFF. The CDR3 DNA sequence: TGTGCCAGTAGTAGGGGGACAGGGATTAGGAACACTGAAGCTTTCTTT.

The V and J genes are TRBV3-1 (or the pseudogene TRBV3-2) and TRBJ1-4; maybe TRBD1 (5 bases). Trimming shortened V by 0 bases and J by 8 bases, and 13 bases separated the two germline ends. The CDR3 spans 15 residues. Germline CDR1 reads LGHDT; CDR2 reads YNNKEL (reference sequence). CDR3 sequence (DNA): TGTGCCAGCAGCCAAGAGCTTAGGGGTGCGGAAAAACTGTTTTTT. This translates into CASSQELRGAEKLFF.

The V and J genes are TRBV30 and TRBJ1-3, with unresolved D. The V end was cut by 3 bases, the J end by 0 bases, with 6 bases between. CDR3 length: 13 residues. Germline CDR1 is GTSNPN and CDR2 is SVGIG (reference sequence). The CDR3 spells CAWSGISGNTIYF. The CDR3 nucleotides read TGTGCCTGGAGCGGGATCTCTGGAAACACCATATATTTT. Using reference TRBV30 and TRBJ1-3 for the parts outside the CDR3, the full variable domain is SQTIHQWPATLVQPVGSPLSLECTVEGTSNPNLYWYRQAAGRGLQLLFYSVGIGQISSEVPQNLSASRPQDRQFILSSKKLLLSDSGFYLCAWSGISGNTIYFGEGSWLTVV.

V gene TRBV10-3 combines with J gene TRBJ2-3; 8 bases align to TRBD2. The CDR3 consists of 17 residues. In germline, CDR1 is ENHRY, CDR2 SYGVKD. V shed 0 bases and J 1 base; nucleotides not matched to a gene: 6. CDR3 bases: TGTGCCATCAGTGAGTCGAGGGGTAGCGGGGGCACAGATACGCAGTATTTT. Residues: CAISESRGSGGTDTQYF.

V usage is TRBV28 and J usage is TRBJ2-7; no reliable D call. Per germline, CDR1 MDHEN and CDR2 SYDVKM. Trimming pared 3 bases from V and 3 bases from J, leaving 6 bases between. The CDR3 contains 12 residues. This CDR3 reads CASSLSFYEQYF. The CDR3 DNA reads TGTGCCAGCAGTTTGTCATTCTACGAGCAGTACTTC.

The chain combines TRBV28 with TRBJ2-7; D call uncertain. Trimming removed 2 bases at V and 0 bases at J, with 5 bases between. The CDR3 is 13 amino acids. In germline, CDR1 is MDHEN, CDR2 SYDVKM. The CDR3 region is CASSLDNSYEQYF. CDR3 sequence (DNA): TGTGCCAGCAGTTTAGACAACTCCTACGAGCAGTACTTC. The full variable domain, rest sourced from reference TRBV28 and TRBJ2-7, is DVKVTQSSRYLVKRTGEKVFLECVQDMDHENMFWYRQDPGLGLRLIYFSYDVKMKEKGDIPEGYSVSREKKERFSLILESASTNQTSMYLCASSLDNSYEQYFGPGTRLTVT.

This clone was picked up a small number of times. J is TRBJ1-5 and V is TRBV19; D might be TRBD1 (5 bases). V gave up 5 bases and J gave up 2 bases, with 19 bases separating them. From germline, CDR1 is LNHDA and CDR2 SQIVND (reference sequence). The CDR3 runs to 17 residues. This chain's CDR3 is CASSRDLWGAGNQPQHF. Written as DNA, the CDR3 is TGTGCCAGTAGTCGAGATCTTTGGGGCGCGGGCAATCAGCCCCAGCATTTT.

The J gene is TRBJ1-1, the V gene TRBV11-3; 8 nucleotides align to TRBD1. V shed 4 bases, J shed 9 bases, and the junction held 4 bases outside the gene matches. Germline V gene data show CDR1 as SGHNT and CDR2 as YENEEA. The CDR3 totals 12 residues. The CDR3 region has the DNA TGTGCCAGCAGCTACGGACAGGGACAAGCTTTCTTT. This codes for CASSYGQGQAFF.

This chain connects TRBV4-1 to TRBJ1-2; D perhaps matches TRBD1 (6 bases). This CDR3 comprises 14 residues. CDR1 is MGHRA, CDR2 YSYEKL, per germline. V dropped 2 bases and J dropped 7 bases, with 14 bases sitting between them. The CDR3 bases are TGCGCCAGCAGCCAAACAGGGACCACTGGTGGCTACACCTTC. It is translated as CASSQTGTTGGYTF.

CDR3 coding DNA: TGTGCCAGTAGCCGAACAGGAGATGAAAAACTGTTTTTT. This encodes CASSRTGDEKLFF. The chain combines TRBV19 with TRBJ1-4; TRBD1 might be the D (5 bases). V gave up 6 bases and J gave up 6 bases, with 11 bases separating them. Germline V CDR1 and CDR2: LNHDA, SQIVND (reference sequence). This CDR3 is built from 13 residues.

The chain employs TRBV9 and TRBJ2-1, with D unresolved. Looked up from germline, CDR1 is SGDLS and CDR2 is YYNGEE. The V end lost 4 bases, the J end lost 8 bases, and 19 bases lay between the germline ends. This CDR3 has 15 amino acids. CDR3 sequence (DNA): TGTGCCAGCAGCCCGACCCCAGCGCGGATCGATGAGCAGTTCTTC. Amino acid sequence: CASSPTPARIDEQFF.

This clone was found a few times. The chain recombines TRBV6-2 or TRBV6-3 with TRBJ2-1; TRBD1 might be the D (5 bases). Germline CDR1 is MNHEY and CDR2 is SVGEGT. With 0 bases removed from V and 0 bases from J, the gap between germline ends came to 9 bases. The CDR3 runs to 16 residues. CDR3 nucleotide sequence: TGTGCCAGCAGTTACTCGGACACCTACTCCTACAATGAGCAGTTCTTC. It yields the protein CASSYSDTYSYNEQFF.

This clone showed up just once. V gene TRBV19 combines with J gene TRBJ2-1; 9 positions agree with TRBD2. V dropped 8 bases and J dropped 0; count of bases not matched to a gene: 11. Germline V CDR1 and CDR2: LNHDA, SQIVND (reference sequence). This CDR3 comprises 17 residues. In DNA form, the CDR3 reads TGTGCCAGTGAGGCTAGCGGGACCACCTTCTCCTACAATGAGCAGTTCTTC. Protein sequence: CASEASGTTFSYNEQFF.

The chain is built from TRBV27 and TRBJ2-7; D is possibly TRBD2 (7 bases). The length of the CDR3 is 14 residues. Trimming left V 4 bases short and J 1 base short, with 11 bases between. Germline lookup yields CDR1 MNHEY and CDR2 SMNVEV (reference sequence). DNA of the CDR3: TGTGCCAGCAGTTGGGGGAGGGGGTCCTACGAGCAGTACTTC. It translates to CASSWGRGSYEQYF.

The rearrangement uses TRBV3-1 (or the pseudogene TRBV3-2) and TRBJ2-1; 9 bases map to TRBD2. There are 16 residues in the CDR3. Germline V gene lookup returns CDR1 LGHDT and CDR2 YNNKEL (reference sequence). Trimming at V came to 6 bases and at J to 0 bases, leaving 6 bases not matched to a gene. The CDR3 here is CASSPRLAASYNEQFF. The CDR3 nucleotides read TGTGCCAGCAGTCCTAGACTAGCGGCCTCCTACAATGAGCAGTTCTTC.

This chain joins TRBV2 and TRBJ2-7; 8 bases are a match to TRBD2. V dropped 2 bases and J dropped 5; count of bases not matched to a gene: 8. The CDR3 contains 15 residues. Germline V lookup: CDR1 SNHLY, CDR2 FYNNEI. The CDR3 DNA is TGTGCCAGCAGTGAAAGGGCGGGGGGCTTACACGAGCAGTACTTC. Its protein is CASSERAGGLHEQYF.

J is TRBJ2-2 and V is TRBV24-1, with D tentatively TRBD1 (6 bases). Germline CDR1 KGHDR, CDR2 SFDVKD. V was clipped by 0 bases and J by 1 base, with 14 bases between them. The CDR3 contains 18 residues. As DNA, the CDR3 is TGTGCCACCAGTGATTTGAGACTTGGGACAATGAACACCGGGGAGCTGTTTTTT. Protein: CATSDLRLGTMNTGELFF.

The V call is TRBV14, the J call TRBJ2-7; no clear D gene. Germline V gives CDR1 SGHDN, CDR2 FVKESK. The CDR3 covers 13 residues. Deletions cut 0 bases from V and 6 bases from J, with 9 bases between. CDR3 protein: CASSQDLGFEQYF. As DNA, the CDR3 is TGTGCCAGCAGCCAAGATCTAGGTTTCGAGCAGTACTTC.

CDR3: CASSPALSVGEQFF. The CDR3 nucleotides are TGTGCCAGCAGCCCCGCTTTGTCCGTCGGGGAGCAGTTCTTC. The chain carries TRBV9 and TRBJ2-1; D not resolved. V was shortened by 4 bases and J by 10 bases, with 18 bases between the two germline ends. This CDR3 has 14 amino acids. Germline loops: CDR1 SGDLS, CDR2 YYNGEE.

The chain is built from TRBV15 and TRBJ2-5; 13 bases map to TRBD2. The germline V gene has CDR1 LNHNV and CDR2 YYDKDF (reference sequence). The CDR3 contains 17 residues. Unmatched junction bases numbered 9, after V lost 3 bases and J lost 5 bases. The CDR3 sequence is CATSSGTSGASRETQYF. The CDR3 bases are TGTGCCACCAGCAGCGGGACTAGCGGGGCATCCCGGGAGACCCAGTACTTC.

The chain links TRBV6-2 or TRBV6-3 to TRBJ1-5; the D is unclear. Germline V gene sequence: CDR1 MNHEY, CDR2 SVGEGT. Trimming removed 2 bases from V and 6 bases from J, with 8 bases in between. The CDR3 is 13 residues long. The CDR3 sequence is CASSYVSGQPQHF. CDR3 coding DNA: TGTGCCAGCAGTTACGTGAGTGGTCAGCCCCAGCATTTT.